The entry below gives a single TCR beta chain sequence along with its context. This clonotype was detected once. What this receptor recognizes is not known. The conserved phenylalanine or tryptophan is not found at the CDR3 terminus, so this likely reflects a read error. Libraries of naive CD8 T cells were generated from approximately 20,000 to 1,000,000 sorted cells, with 10%, 30% or 50% of the purified RNA used. Naive CD8 T cells were FACS-sorted as CD8+CD4-CCR7+CD45RA+ on a BD FACSAria II into RLT Plus buffer. To test detection sensitivity, Jurkat RNA equal to ten TCR copies was added to samples of 20,000-1,000,000 naive CD8 T cells. Enrichment of CD8 T cells was performed with RosetteSep CD8+ T Cell Enrichment Cocktail and Ficoll-Paque, after which ACK red cell lysis was carried out. From the germline V gene (reference sequence), CDR1 is DFQATT and CDR2 is SNEGSKA. The CDR3 totals 13 residues, both ends included. This entry keeps only the CDR3 DNA: 39 bases, framed from base 1.

The library relied on PCR. This sample was sequenced with an Illumina HiSeq 4000. Bulk TCR libraries were generated as previously described, with the TCR primers listed in Table S5 used. Total RNA was purified with the Qiagen AllPrep DNA/RNA kit. Before analysis, reads from multiple sequencing runs of one library were combined. The published analysis was carried out like this. Reads were retained only if their TCR constant sequence matched exactly, and those retained reads were trimmed to 150 nt and grouped according to their 12-nt molecular barcodes. Reads within each barcode group were sub-clustered using a 15% Levenshtein threshold, and quality-weighted consensus sequences were constructed for each RNA molecule. Non-functional sequences were excluded, and lower-count sequences lying one edit away from another sequence were also excluded. On the basis of fitting two negative binomial distributions, barcode sub-clusters with fewer than 20% of the maximum read count were discarded. Clones were called with MiXCR by TCRdb after fastp trimmed the public reads at Q25, and only in-frame beta chains were retained. Each CDR3 protein appears once, grouped with its most common genes and DNA. TCRdb's processing, not the authors', yielded these V and J calls. The sample data list some 65,000 distinct CDR3 sequences, and approximately 18% of these were observed just once. In total, the top ten clones hold less than 2% of the sample.

This sample is drawn from a study of molecular identifiers for immune sequencing clone quantification (dated by TCRdb to between 2018 and 2020). For the study in its entirety: For a replicate experiment, the RNA from either approximately 20,000 or 100,000 naive CD8 T cells was divided into five aliquots, and four of those aliquots went on to sequencing. The study was a methods study using CD8 T cells to benchmark molecular-identifier clustering-based TCR repertoire sequencing (MIDCIRS) and TCR RNA copy counting. The full study reports these points: Clones above 20 RNA copies held over 98% of molecules in CMV-specific effector cells but under 1% in naive cells. Spiked-in Jurkat TCR RNA (approximately 10 copies' worth), which is not part of the donor repertoire, was contained in the naive libraries. Even against a background of 750,000 to 1,000,000 naive CD8 T cells, spiked-in Jurkat TCR RNA amounting to a single cell's worth was reported to be detectable. Approximately 3.3 recovered TCR RNA copies per cell were obtained by modeling, versus roughly 9.1 by digital PCR, implying a capture efficiency of 25% to 35%. When barcode sub-clustering was left out, chimeric consensus sequences inflated TCR diversity, with chimeras reaching as high as 47%. Identical TCR molecules sharing a barcode could cause highly expanded clone sizes to be underestimated.

The clonotype originates from a human donor in good health. Some libraries in this study had Jurkat cell RNA spiked in. The sequencing sample was made of naive CD8+ T cells from blood, with Jurkat cell RNA spiked in. The sample's cell subset or site label, decoded: FACS-sorted CD8+CD4-CCR7+CD45RA+ naive T cells. Recombination connected TRBV20-1 to TRBJ2-7, with TRBD2 as a weak D call on 6 bases. CDR3 sequence: CNAIEGRIDEQYS. The nucleotide sequence is given as TGCAATGCTATAGAGGGGAGGATCGACGAGCAGTACTCC.